This paragraph covers one T cell receptor beta chain sequence. Its target is not known. This record comes from a study of T-cell memory formation after mild COVID-19. Study-level points and caveats: What remained unconfirmed was the SARS-CoV-2 specificity of second-wave clones peaking on day 37.

The authors produced TCR alpha and TCR beta cDNA libraries with sample barcodes and UMIs by 5'RACE using constant-segment primers. TCRdb re-called the 5' RACE reads through MiXCR, storing one row per CDR3 protein. The table lists more than 80,000 distinct CDR3 sequences, about a sixth of them singletons. The sequencing sample was made of PBMCs or a T cell subset sorted from them (not recorded which). This receptor was taken from an adult woman who had mild COVID-19 (a few samples of this study predate the infection). Cell type and time point are not known.

The CDR3 here is CSALIEGLAFYEQYF. CDR3 coding DNA: TGCAGTGCTCTTATTGAGGGTCTCGCTTTCTACGAGCAGTACTTC. The V and J genes are TRBV20-1 and TRBJ2-7, with D perhaps matching TRBD2 (5 bases). V was pared by 5 bases and J by 3 bases, with 20 bases between. The CDR3 length is 15 residues. From germline, CDR1 is DFQATT and CDR2 SNEGSKA (reference sequence).